Reported below is one T cell receptor (beta chain). What it binds is unknown. Patient tissue came from resections in Japan or China, 2014–2017. CDR1 GTSNPN and CDR2 SVGIG come from the germline V gene (reference sequence). The CDR3 spans 13 residues. Trimming shortened V by 0 bases and J by 4 bases, and 9 bases separated the two germline ends. This specimen comes from a study of immune evolution from preneoplasia to lung adenocarcinoma. Overall study findings and caveats: Top clone share appeared to fall from AAH through AIS, MIA, adenocarcinoma.

TCRdb's table, derived via immunoSEQ multiplex PCR, lists solely in-frame clones and lacks some. The sample comprises some 9,800 clones, approximately 90% of which are singletons, and roughly 3% rests with the top ten. V and J are TRBV30 and TRBJ1-1; unclear D gene. This TCR came from a person aged 65 to 85 with invasive lung adenocarcinoma. Some clones in this sample may be carry-over from other donors' samples. The sequencing sample was made of FFPE invasive lung adenocarcinoma tissue. The CDR3 DNA reads TGTGCCTGGAGTGTAAGCAGGTCCACTGAAGCTTTCTTT. Translated: CAWSVSRSTEAFF.